This T cell receptor (beta chain) was found in a study of CD8 T cells in Susac syndrome. Across the whole study: Blood was drawn from Susac syndrome patients while they were therapy-naive, on corticosteroids, or on intravenous immunoglobulin alone. General observations from the study: The study found that Susac CD8+ clonal expansion peaked in TEMRA cells and active patients.

RNA totalling roughly 0.45 to 1 ug underwent reverse transcription with random hexamers. From the immunoSEQ multiplex PCR reads, TCRdb called clonotypes with MiXCR, one entry per CDR3 protein. The sample gives 84,000 or so distinct CDR3 sequences, around 95% of which show up once; roughly 0.46% is in the top ten. The CDR3 runs 12 residues. V was pared by 4 bases and J by 5 bases, with 9 bases between. In germline, CDR1 is GTSNPN, CDR2 SVGIG (reference sequence). CD8+ and CD4+ T cells taken from blood had their TCR beta sequenced. A word on this clonotype: Antigen specificity is unknown.

This clonotype was sampled from a human donor with Susac syndrome. The chain recombines TRBV30 with TRBJ2-1; possibly TRBD1 or TRBD2 for D (5 bases each). The sample consisted of CD8+ T cells from PBMCs. CDR3 nucleotides: TGTGCCTGGATGGGGGACCACAATGAGCAGTTCTTC. This translates into CAWMGDHNEQFF. Full variable domain (rest looked up from reference TRBV30 and TRBJ2-1): SQTIHQWPATLVQPVGSPLSLECTVEGTSNPNLYWYRQAAGRGLQLLFYSVGIGQISSEVPQNLSASRPQDRQFILSSKKLLLSDSGFYLCAWMGDHNEQFFGPGTRLTVL.